A single sample is the source of the 10 T cell receptor beta chains below, sequenced in a study of blood T cells in healthy people across ages. The use of a sample-barcoded 5' primer and a J-beta primer mix characterized a second PCR of about 6 to 11 cycles. TCRdb redid the calling of the 5' RACE reads with MiXCR, one entry per CDR3 protein. The profile covers approximately 360,000 distinct CDR3 sequences, with 45% to 60% appearing a single time and about 54% taken by the ten largest. The source material was blood. The receptors were sampled from a man between 60 and 75 years old in good health.

The V call is TRBV7-2, the J call TRBJ2-7; 15 bases match TRBD2. Trimming took 5 bases from V and 3 from J; bases not matched to a gene: 5. There are 16 residues in the CDR3. Germline CDR1 reads SGHTA; CDR2 reads FQGNSA. The CDR3 DNA is TGTGCCAGCAGCAGCCAGGGACTAGCGGGGGGCTACGAGCAGTACTTC. The encoded protein is CASSSQGLAGGYEQYF.

The V gene is TRBV11-2, the J gene TRBJ2-6; D is unclear. The CDR3 has 15 residues. The germline V gene encodes CDR1 SGHAT and CDR2 FQNNGV. V lost 5 bases to trimming and J lost 2 bases, with 10 bases between them. The CDR3 reads CASSPSGAGANVLTF. For the CDR3, the DNA is TGTGCCAGCAGCCCGTCAGGTGCTGGGGCCAACGTCCTGACTTTC.

This clonotype turned up a few times. This chain connects TRBV6-1 to TRBJ2-5; possible D gene TRBD2, 5 bases. Trimming took 2 bases from V and 4 from J, leaving 20 bases between them. This CDR3 has 17 residues. In germline, CDR1 is MNHNS, CDR2 SASEGT. CDR3 sequence (DNA): TGTGCCAGCAGTGAAAGACACTTTAGGCCTGGAGGAGAGACCCAGTACTTC. This gives the protein CASSERHFRPGGETQYF.

This rearrangement joins TRBV6-6 to TRBJ1-2; 9 bases line up with TRBD1. J lost 6 bases, V lost 4 bases, and 0 bases had no gene match. Germline V lookup: CDR1 MNHNY, CDR2 SVGAGI (reference sequence). This CDR3 comprises 12 residues. DNA of the CDR3: TGTGCCAGCAGTTGGGACAGGGATGGCTACACCTTC. Protein product: CASSWDRDGYTF.

The J gene is TRBJ2-7, the V gene TRBV4-1; 9 bases map to TRBD2. CDR1 is MGHRA, CDR2 YSYEKL, per germline. The CDR3 loop spans 15 amino acids. The V gene end was trimmed by 1 base and the J gene end by 0 bases; junction bases not matched to a gene: 1. CDR3 coding DNA: TGCGCCAGCAGCCAAGGCGGGGGGGCCTCCTACGAGCAGTACTTC. Its protein is CASSQGGGASYEQYF.

The V gene is TRBV12-3 or TRBV12-4, the J gene TRBJ2-5; 10 bases align to TRBD1. The CDR3 contains 15 residues. The V and J ends lost 8 bases and 4 bases, in that order; junction bases with no gene match: 10. The CDR3 spells CASGLLGQGIETQYF. For the CDR3, the DNA is TGTGCCAGCGGGCTCCTGGGACAGGGGATAGAGACCCAGTACTTC.

The genes are TRBV21-1 and TRBJ1-2. TRBV21-1 is a listed pseudogene. CDR3 length: 14 amino acids. DNA for the CDR3: TGTGCCAGCAGTAGGGTCGTTCCTAACTATGGCTACACCTTC. Its protein is CASSRVVPNYGYTF.

This clonotype came up once. The V call is TRBV5-1, the J call TRBJ2-3; D may match TRBD1 or TRBD2 (5 bases each). With 4 bases removed from V and 2 bases from J, the gap between germline ends came to 14 bases. The CDR3 sequence is 15 residues long. CDR1 SGHRS and CDR2 YFSETQ come from the germline V gene. CDR3 bases: TGCGCCAGCAGCACCCTTAAGGGACCCACAGATACGCAGTATTTT. As protein: CASSTLKGPTDTQYF. Variable domain in full (rest from reference TRBV5-1 and TRBJ2-3): KAGVTQTPRYLIKTRGQQVTLSCSPISGHRSVSWYQQTPGQGLQFLFEYFSETQRNKGNFPGRFSGRQFSNSRSEMNVSTLELGDSALYLCASSTLKGPTDTQYFGPGTRLTVL.

V is TRBV12-3 or TRBV12-4 and J is TRBJ1-2; possibly TRBD1 for D (5 bases). The CDR3 spans 17 residues. Trimming pared 3 bases from V and 0 bases from J, leaving 17 bases between. The CDR3 DNA follows: TGTGCCAGCAGTTTGGGGGAAGGGGACCTAACTAACTATGGCTACACCTTC. Translating gives CASSLGEGDLTNYGYTF.

This clonotype was counted only a few times. The chain is built from TRBV24-1 and TRBJ2-1; no reliable D call. There are 12 residues in the CDR3. Trimming pared 0 bases from V and 8 bases from J, leaving 4 bases between. Germline V lookup: CDR1 KGHDR, CDR2 SFDVKD. CDR3 in DNA: TGTGCCACCAGTGATTTGAGTGATGAGCAGTTCTTC. It encodes CATSDLSDEQFF.